This TCR beta chain was obtained from a study of CD8 T cells in Susac syndrome. RNA in amounts of roughly 0.5 to 1 ug was reverse transcribed with random hexamers. Each CDR3 protein is one row after TCRdb ran MiXCR on the immunoSEQ multiplex PCR reads. The table lists about 100,000 distinct CDR3 sequences, around 95% of them singletons. Germline CDR1 reads SGDLS; CDR2 reads YYNGEE. The CDR3 sequence is 15 residues long. The J segment lost 5 bases and the V segment lost 0 bases, leaving 6 bases of the junction unmatched. Sequencing of TCR beta was performed on blood CD8+ T cells and on blood CD4+ T cells.

This clonotype originated in a human donor with Susac syndrome. Sequences were obtained from CD8+ T cells from PBMCs. The J gene is TRBJ2-5, the V gene TRBV9; 8 bases agree with TRBD2. The CDR3 DNA reads TGTGCCAGCAGCGTAGCCGGGACTAGTTCTGAGACCCAGTACTTC. Encoded protein: CASSVAGTSSETQYF.